The sequence of this TCR beta chain was determined in a study of blood T cell repertoires in COVID-19. Study-level background: In each case, the material was cDNA or gDNA derived from T cells, B-cell-depleted T cells, or PBMCs.

This CDR3 is built from 18 residues. The V segment lost 1 base and the J segment 6 bases; nucleotides outside the gene matches: 14. Germline loops: CDR1 SGDLS, CDR2 YYNGEE. Adults between roughly 18 and 90 years of age took part from about two dozen US areas. Original data processing: It was from reference gene primer amplification that nucleated cell counts were estimated. Produced via immunoSEQ multiplex PCR; TCRdb's table is partial and in-frame only. V and J calls and clone size are given by that table; D and trimming were obtained from the DNA. The sample gives 350,000 to 550,000 clones, 87% of which show up once; just under 2% is in the top ten.

This sequence was found in a woman aged 18-35 years with acute COVID-19. The V call is TRBV9, the J call TRBJ2-3, with TRBD2 matching over 10 bases. Source material: PBMCs or T cells enriched from blood (not recorded which). The CDR3 DNA sequence: TGTGCCAGCAGCGTACAAACCCTAGCGGGAGCCCGCCCCGATACGCAGTATTTT. Its protein product is CASSVQTLAGARPDTQYF.